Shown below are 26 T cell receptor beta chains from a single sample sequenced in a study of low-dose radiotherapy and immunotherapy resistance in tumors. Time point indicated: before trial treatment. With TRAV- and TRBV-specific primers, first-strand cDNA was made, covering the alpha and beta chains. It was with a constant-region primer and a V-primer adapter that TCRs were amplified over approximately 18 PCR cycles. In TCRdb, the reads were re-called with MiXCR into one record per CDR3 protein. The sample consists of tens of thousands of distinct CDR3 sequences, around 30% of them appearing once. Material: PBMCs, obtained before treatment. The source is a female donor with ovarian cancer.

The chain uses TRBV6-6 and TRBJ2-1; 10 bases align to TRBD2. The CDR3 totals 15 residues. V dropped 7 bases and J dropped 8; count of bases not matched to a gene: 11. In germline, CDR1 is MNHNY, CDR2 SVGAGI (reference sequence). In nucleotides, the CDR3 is TGTGCCAGCACCGGTAGCGGGAGGCTCCTAGATGAGCAGTTCTTC. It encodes CASTGSGRLLDEQFF.

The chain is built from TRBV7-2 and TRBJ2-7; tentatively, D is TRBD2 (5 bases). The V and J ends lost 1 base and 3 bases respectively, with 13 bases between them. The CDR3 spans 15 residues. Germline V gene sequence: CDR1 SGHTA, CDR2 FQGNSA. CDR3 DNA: TGTGCCAGCAGCTTAGGAGGGCTAGGAAGCTACGAGCAGTACTTC. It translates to CASSLGGLGSYEQYF.

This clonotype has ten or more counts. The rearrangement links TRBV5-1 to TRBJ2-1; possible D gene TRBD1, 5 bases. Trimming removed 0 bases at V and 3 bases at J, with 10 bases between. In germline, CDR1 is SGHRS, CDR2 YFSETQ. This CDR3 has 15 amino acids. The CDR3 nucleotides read TGCGCCAGCAGCTTGGTTCTAGGGGACTACAATGAGCAGTTCTTC. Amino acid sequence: CASSLVLGDYNEQFF.

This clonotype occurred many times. CDR3 protein: CASSLDSGGQPQHF. CDR3 sequence (DNA): TGCGCCAGCAGCTTGGATTCAGGGGGTCAGCCCCAGCATTTT. The J gene is TRBJ1-5, the V gene TRBV5-1, with 7 bases fitting TRBD1. CDR1 is SGHRS and CDR2 is YFSETQ in the germline V gene. The CDR3 totals 14 residues. V lost 0 bases and J lost 6; bases outside the gene matches: 3.

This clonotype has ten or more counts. The CDR3 protein is CASSLTNGGGNYGYTF. The CDR3 DNA reads TGTGCCAGCAGCTTAACTAATGGAGGGGGGAACTATGGCTACACCTTC. The chain couples TRBV7-2 to TRBJ1-2, with a weak D call TRBD1 (6 bases). The germline V and J ends were trimmed by 2 bases and 2 bases, with 15 bases remaining between them. The CDR3 extends over 16 amino acids. Per germline, CDR1 SGHTA and CDR2 FQGNSA.

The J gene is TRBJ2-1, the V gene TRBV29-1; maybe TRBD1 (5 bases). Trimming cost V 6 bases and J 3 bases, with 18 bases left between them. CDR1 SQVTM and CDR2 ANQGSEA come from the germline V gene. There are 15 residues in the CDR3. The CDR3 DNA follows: TGCAGCGTGTTCTCTGCCAGGGCCAACTACAATGAGCAGTTCTTC. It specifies CSVFSARANYNEQFF.

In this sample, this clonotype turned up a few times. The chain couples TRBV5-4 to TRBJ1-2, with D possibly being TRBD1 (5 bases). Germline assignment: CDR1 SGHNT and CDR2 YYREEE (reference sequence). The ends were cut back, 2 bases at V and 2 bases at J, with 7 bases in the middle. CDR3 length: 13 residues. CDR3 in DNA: TGTGCCAGCAGCTTTGACAGCAACTATGGCTACACCTTC. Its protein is CASSFDSNYGYTF.

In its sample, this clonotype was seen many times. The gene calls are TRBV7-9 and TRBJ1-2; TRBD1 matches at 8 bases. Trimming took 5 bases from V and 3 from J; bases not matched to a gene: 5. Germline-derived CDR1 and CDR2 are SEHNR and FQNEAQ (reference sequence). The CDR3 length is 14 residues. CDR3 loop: CASSDDRGYYGYTF. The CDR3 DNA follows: TGTGCCAGCAGCGACGACAGGGGATACTATGGCTACACCTTC.

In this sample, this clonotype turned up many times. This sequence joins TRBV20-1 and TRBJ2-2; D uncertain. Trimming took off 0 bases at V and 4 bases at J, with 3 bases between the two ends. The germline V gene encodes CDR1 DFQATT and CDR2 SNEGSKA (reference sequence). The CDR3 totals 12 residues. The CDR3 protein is CSARDGTGELFF. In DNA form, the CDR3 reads TGCAGTGCTAGAGATGGCACCGGGGAGCTGTTTTTT.

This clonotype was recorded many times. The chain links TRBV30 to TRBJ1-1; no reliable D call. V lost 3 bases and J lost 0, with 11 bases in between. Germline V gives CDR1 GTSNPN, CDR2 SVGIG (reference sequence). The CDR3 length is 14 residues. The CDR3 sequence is CAWSPRRMNTEAFF. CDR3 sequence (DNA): TGTGCCTGGAGCCCCCGGCGGATGAACACTGAAGCTTTCTTT.

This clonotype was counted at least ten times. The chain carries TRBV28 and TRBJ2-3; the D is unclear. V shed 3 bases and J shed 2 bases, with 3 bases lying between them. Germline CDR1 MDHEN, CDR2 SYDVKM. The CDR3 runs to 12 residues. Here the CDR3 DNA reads TGTGCCAGCAGTTTTAACACAGATACGCAGTATTTT. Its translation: CASSFNTDTQYF.

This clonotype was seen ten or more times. CDR3 DNA: TGTGCCAGCAGTTCCGTCGGGACTAAACGCACAGATACGCAGTATTTT. This translates into CASSSVGTKRTDTQYF. This chain uses TRBV27 with TRBJ2-3, with TRBD2 matching over 7 bases. The J segment lost 1 base and the V segment lost 4 bases, leaving 8 bases of the junction unmatched. Looked up from germline, CDR1 is MNHEY and CDR2 is SMNVEV (reference sequence). The CDR3 is 16 residues long.

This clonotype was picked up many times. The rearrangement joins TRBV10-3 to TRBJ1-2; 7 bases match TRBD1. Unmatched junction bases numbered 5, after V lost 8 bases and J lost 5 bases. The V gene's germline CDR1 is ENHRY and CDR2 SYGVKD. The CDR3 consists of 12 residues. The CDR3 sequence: CAIFSTGYGYTF. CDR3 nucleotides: TGTGCCATCTTCTCGACAGGGTATGGCTACACCTTC.

CDR3 residues: CASSGRTQETQYF. The CDR3, as DNA: TGTGCCAGCAGTGGCCGAACCCAAGAGACCCAGTACTTC. This rearrangement joins TRBV2 to TRBJ2-5; D ambiguous. The CDR3 has 13 residues. Germline loops: CDR1 SNHLY, CDR2 FYNNEI. V was pared by 4 bases and J by 1 base, with 7 bases between.

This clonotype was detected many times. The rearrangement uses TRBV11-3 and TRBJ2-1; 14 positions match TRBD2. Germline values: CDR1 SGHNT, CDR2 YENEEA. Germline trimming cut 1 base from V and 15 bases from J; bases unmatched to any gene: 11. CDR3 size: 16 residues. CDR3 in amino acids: CASSLVGTSGRGRGFF. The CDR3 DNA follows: TGTGCCAGCAGCTTAGTGGGGACTAGCGGGAGAGGGAGAGGGTTCTTC.

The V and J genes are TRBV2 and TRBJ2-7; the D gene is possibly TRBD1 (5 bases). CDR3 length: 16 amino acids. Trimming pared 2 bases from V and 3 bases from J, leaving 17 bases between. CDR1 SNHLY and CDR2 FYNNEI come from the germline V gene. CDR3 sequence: CASSEIGAGSVYEQYF. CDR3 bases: TGTGCCAGCAGTGAAATAGGGGCAGGGTCTGTCTACGAGCAGTACTTC.

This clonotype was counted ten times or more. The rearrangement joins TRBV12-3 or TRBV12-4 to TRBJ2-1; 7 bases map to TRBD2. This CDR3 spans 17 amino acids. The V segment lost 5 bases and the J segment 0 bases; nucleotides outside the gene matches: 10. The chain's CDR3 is CASSPFSGPSSYNEQFF. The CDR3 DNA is TGTGCCAGCAGTCCTTTTAGCGGGCCAAGCTCCTACAATGAGCAGTTCTTC.

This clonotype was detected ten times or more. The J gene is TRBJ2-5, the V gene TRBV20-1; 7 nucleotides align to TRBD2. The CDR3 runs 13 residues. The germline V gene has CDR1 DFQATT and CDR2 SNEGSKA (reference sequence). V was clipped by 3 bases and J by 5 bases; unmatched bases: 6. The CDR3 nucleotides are TGCAGTGCTAGGGGACTACTCTTGGAGACCCAGTACTTC. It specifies CSARGLLLETQYF.

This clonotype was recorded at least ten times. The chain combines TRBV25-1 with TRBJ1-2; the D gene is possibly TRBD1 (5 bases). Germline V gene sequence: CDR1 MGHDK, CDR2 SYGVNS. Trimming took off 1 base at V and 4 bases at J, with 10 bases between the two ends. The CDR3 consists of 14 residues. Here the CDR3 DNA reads TGTGCCAGCAGTGAATCCGGGACCGCCTATGGCTACACCTTC. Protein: CASSESGTAYGYTF.

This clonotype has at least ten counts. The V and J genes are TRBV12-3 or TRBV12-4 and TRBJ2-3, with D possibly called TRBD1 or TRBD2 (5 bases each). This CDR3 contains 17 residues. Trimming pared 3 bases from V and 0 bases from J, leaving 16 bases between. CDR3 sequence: CASSLGVRATSTDTQYF. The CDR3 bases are TGTGCCAGCAGTTTGGGGGTCCGAGCCACTAGCACAGATACGCAGTATTTT.

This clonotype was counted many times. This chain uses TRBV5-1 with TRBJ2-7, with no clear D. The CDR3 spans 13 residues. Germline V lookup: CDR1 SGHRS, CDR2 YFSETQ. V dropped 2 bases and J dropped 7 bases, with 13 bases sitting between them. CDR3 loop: CASSFDRHREQYF. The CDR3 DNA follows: TGCGCCAGCAGCTTCGACCGTCACCGGGAGCAGTACTTC. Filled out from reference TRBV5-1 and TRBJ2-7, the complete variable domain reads KAGVTQTPRYLIKTRGQQVTLSCSPISGHRSVSWYQQTPGQGLQFLFEYFSETQRNKGNFPGRFSGRQFSNSRSEMNVSTLELGDSALYLCASSFDRHREQYFGPGTRLTVT.

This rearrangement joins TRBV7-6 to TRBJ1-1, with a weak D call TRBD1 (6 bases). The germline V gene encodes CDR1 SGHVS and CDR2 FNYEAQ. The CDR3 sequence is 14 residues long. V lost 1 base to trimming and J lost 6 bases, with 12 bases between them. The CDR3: CASSLVRGFAEAFF. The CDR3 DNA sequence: TGTGCCAGCAGCTTAGTAAGGGGGTTCGCTGAAGCTTTCTTT.

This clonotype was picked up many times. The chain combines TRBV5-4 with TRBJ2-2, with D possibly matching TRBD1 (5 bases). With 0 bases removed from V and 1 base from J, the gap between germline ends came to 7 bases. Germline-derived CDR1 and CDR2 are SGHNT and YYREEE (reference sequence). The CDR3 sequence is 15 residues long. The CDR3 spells CASSLGQRNTGELFF. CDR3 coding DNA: TGTGCCAGCAGCTTGGGACAGCGGAACACCGGGGAGCTGTTTTTT.

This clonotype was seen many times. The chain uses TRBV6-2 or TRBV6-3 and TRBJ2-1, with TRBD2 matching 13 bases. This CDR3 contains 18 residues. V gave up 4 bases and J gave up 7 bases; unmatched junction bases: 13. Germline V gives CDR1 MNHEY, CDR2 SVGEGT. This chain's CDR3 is CASSSRTSGSHRINEQFF. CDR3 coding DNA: TGTGCCAGCAGTTCCAGGACTAGCGGGAGTCATAGGATAAATGAGCAGTTCTTC.

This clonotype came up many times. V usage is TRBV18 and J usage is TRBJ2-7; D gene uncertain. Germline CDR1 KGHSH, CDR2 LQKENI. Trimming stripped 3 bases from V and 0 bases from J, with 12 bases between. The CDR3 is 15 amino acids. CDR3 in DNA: TGTGCCAGCTCACCGGCACCGACGGGCTCCTACGAGCAGTACTTC. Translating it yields CASSPAPTGSYEQYF.

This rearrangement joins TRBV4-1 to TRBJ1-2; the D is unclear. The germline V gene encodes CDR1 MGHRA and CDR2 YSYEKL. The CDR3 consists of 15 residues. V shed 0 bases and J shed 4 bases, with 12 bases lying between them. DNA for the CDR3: TGCGCCAGCAGCCAAGACCCTTGGACGGCCTATGGCTACACCTTC. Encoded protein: CASSQDPWTAYGYTF.